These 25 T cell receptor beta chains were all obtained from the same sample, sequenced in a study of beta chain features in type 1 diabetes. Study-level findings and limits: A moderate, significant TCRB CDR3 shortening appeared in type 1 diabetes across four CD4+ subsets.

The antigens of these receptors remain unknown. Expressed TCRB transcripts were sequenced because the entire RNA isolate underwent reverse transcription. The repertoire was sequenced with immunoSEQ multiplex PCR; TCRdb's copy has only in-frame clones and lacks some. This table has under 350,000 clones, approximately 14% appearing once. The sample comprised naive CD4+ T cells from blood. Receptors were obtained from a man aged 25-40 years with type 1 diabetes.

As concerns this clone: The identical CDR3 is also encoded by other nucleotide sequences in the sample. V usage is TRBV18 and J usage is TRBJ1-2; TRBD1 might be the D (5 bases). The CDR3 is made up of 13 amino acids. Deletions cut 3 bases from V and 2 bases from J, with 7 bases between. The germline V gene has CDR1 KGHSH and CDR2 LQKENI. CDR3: CASSPGGNYGYTF. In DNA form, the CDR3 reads TGTGCCAGCTCACCTGGGGGGAACTATGGCTACACCTTC.

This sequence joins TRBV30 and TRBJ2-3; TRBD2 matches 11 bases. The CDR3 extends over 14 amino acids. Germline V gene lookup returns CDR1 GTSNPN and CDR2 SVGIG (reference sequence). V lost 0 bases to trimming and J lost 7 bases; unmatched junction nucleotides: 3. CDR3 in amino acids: CAWSVSTSGNTQYF. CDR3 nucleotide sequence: TGTGCCTGGAGTGTATCGACTAGCGGGAATACGCAGTATTTT.

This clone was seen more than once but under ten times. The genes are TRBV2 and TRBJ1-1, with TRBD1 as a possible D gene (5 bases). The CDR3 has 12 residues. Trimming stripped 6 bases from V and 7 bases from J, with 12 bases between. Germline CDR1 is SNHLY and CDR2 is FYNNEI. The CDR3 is CASRYDRNEAFF. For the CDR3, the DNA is TGTGCCAGCAGATACGACAGAAATGAAGCTTTCTTT.

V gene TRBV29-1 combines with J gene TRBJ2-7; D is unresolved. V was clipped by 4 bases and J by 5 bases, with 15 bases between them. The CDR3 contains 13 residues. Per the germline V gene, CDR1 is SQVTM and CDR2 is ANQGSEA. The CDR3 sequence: CSVVESNRNEQYF. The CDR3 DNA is TGCAGCGTTGTAGAGTCCAACAGAAACGAGCAGTACTTC.

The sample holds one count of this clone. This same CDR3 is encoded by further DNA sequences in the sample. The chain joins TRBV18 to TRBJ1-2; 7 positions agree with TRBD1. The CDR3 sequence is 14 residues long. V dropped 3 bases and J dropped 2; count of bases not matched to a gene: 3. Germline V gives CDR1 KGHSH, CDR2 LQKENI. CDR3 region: CASSPAGGNYGYTF. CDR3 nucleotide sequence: TGTGCCAGCTCACCGGCAGGGGGGAACTATGGCTACACCTTC.

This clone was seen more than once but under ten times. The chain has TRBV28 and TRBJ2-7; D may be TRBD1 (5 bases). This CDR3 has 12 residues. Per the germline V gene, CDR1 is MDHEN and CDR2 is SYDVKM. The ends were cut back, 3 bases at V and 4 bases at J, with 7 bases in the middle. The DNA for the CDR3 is TGTGCCAGCAGTTTTAAGGGGTACGAGCAGTACTTC. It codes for CASSFKGYEQYF.

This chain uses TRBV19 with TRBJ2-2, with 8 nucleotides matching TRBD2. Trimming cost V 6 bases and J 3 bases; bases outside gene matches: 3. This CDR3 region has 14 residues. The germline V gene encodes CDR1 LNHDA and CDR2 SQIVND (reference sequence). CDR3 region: CASSGRADTGELFF. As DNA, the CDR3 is TGTGCCAGTAGCGGGAGGGCCGACACCGGGGAGCTGTTTTTT.

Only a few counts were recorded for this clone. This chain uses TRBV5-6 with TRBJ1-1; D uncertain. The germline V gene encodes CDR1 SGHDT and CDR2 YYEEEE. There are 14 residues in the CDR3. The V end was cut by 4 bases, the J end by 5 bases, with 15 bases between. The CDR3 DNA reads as TGTGCCAGCAGCGCGGAAGGCCCGCGGACTGAAGCTTTCTTT. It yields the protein CASSAEGPRTEAFF.

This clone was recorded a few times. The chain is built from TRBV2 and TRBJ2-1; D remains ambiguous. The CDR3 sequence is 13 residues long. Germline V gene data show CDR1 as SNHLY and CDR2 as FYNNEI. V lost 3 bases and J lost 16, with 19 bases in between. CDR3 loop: CASSDFEAQMEFF. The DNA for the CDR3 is TGTGCCAGCAGTGACTTCGAGGCGCAAATGGAATTCTTC. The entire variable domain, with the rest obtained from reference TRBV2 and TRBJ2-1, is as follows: EPEVTQTPSHQVTQMGQEVILRCVPISNHLYFYWYRQILGQKVEFLVSFYNNEISEKSEIFDDQFSVERPDGSNFTLKIRSTKLEDSAMYFCASSDFEAQMEFFGPGTRLTVL.

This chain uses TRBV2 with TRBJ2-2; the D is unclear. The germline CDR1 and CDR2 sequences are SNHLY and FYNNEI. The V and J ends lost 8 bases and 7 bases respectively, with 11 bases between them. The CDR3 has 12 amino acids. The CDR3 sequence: CASDTSGGELFF. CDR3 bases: TGTGCCAGCGACACCTCAGGCGGGGAGCTGTTTTTT. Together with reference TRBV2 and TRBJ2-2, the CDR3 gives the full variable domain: EPEVTQTPSHQVTQMGQEVILRCVPISNHLYFYWYRQILGQKVEFLVSFYNNEISEKSEIFDDQFSVERPDGSNFTLKIRSTKLEDSAMYFCASDTSGGELFFGEGSRLTVL.

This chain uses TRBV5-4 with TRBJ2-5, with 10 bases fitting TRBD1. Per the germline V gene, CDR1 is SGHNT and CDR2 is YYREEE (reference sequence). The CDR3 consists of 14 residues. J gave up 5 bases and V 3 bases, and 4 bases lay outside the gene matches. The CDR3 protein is CASSSGTGAETQYF. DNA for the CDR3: TGTGCCAGCAGCTCCGGGACAGGGGCGGAGACCCAGTACTTC.

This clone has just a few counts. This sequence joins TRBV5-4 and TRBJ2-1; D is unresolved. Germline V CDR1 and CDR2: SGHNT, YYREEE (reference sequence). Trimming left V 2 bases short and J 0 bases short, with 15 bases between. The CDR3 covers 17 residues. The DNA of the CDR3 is TGTGCCAGCAGCTTATTAAGCGCGATCAGCTCCTACAATGAGCAGTTCTTC. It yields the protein CASSLLSAISSYNEQFF.

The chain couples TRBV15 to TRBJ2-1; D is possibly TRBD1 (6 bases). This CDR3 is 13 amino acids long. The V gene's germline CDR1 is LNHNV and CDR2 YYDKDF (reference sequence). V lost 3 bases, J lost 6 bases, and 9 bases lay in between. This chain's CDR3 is CATSRGQSNEQFF. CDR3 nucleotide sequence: TGTGCCACCAGCAGGGGACAATCCAATGAGCAGTTCTTC.

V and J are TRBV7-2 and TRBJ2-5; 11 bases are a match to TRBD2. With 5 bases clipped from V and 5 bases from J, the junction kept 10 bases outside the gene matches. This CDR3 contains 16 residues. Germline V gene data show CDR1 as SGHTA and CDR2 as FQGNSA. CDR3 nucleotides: TGTGCCAGCAGCCGATCTCCGGGACTAGCGGTGGAGACCCAGTACTTC. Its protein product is CASSRSPGLAVETQYF.

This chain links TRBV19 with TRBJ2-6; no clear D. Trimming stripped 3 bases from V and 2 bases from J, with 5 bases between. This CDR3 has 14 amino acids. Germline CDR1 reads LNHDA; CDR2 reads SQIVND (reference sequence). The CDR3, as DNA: TGTGCCAGTAGTATCCGAGCTGGGGCCAACGTCCTGACTTTC. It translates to CASSIRAGANVLTF.

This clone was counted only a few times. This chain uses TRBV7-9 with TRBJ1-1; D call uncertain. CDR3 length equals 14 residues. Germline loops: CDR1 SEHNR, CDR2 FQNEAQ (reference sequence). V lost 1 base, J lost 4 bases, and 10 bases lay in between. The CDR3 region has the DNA TGTGCCAGCAGCTTAGAGTTGAGAACCACTGAAGCTTTCTTT. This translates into CASSLELRTTEAFF. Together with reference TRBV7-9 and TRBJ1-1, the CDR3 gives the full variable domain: DTGVSQNPRHKITKRGQNVTFRCDPISEHNRLYWYRQTLGQGPEFLTYFQNEAQLEKSRLLSDRFSAERPKGSFSTLEIQRTEQGDSAMYLCASSLELRTTEAFFGQGTRLTVV.

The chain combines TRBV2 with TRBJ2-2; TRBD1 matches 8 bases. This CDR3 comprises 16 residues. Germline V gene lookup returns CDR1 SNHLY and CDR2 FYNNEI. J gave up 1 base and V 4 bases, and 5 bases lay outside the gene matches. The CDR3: CASSGTGTGNTGELFF. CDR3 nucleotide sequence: TGTGCCAGCAGTGGGACCGGGACAGGGAACACCGGGGAGCTGTTTTTT.

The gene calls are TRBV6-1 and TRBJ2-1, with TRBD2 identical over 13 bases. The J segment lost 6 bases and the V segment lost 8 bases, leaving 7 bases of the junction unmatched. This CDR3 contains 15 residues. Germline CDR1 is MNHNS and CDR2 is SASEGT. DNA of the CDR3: TGTGCCAGCTCCTGGGGGACTAGCGGGACCAATGAGCAGTTCTTC. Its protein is CASSWGTSGTNEQFF.

CDR3 sequence reads: CASSAIAGGPTYEQYF. In nucleotides, the CDR3 is TGTGCCAGCAGCGCAATAGCGGGAGGCCCGACCTACGAGCAGTACTTC. The genes are TRBV7-9 and TRBJ2-7, with 10 bases aligning to TRBD2. Germline CDR1 and CDR2: SEHNR and FQNEAQ (reference sequence). V shed 5 bases and J 2 bases; nucleotides not matched to a gene: 9. The CDR3 totals 16 residues.

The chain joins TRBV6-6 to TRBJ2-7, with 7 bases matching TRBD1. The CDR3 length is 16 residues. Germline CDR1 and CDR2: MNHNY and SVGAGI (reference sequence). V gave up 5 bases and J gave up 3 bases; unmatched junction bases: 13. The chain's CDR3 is CASSAPPSGTVYEQYF. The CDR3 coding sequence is TGTGCCAGCAGTGCGCCCCCATCCGGGACAGTCTACGAGCAGTACTTC.

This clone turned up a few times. CDR3 loop: CASGPGKIYQPQHF. The CDR3 DNA sequence: TGTGCCAGTGGTCCCGGGAAAATATATCAGCCCCAGCATTTT. The rearrangement links TRBV19 to TRBJ1-5; no reliable D call. The CDR3 extends over 14 amino acids. Trimming left V 8 bases short and J 5 bases short, with 16 bases between. Germline V gene sequence: CDR1 LNHDA, CDR2 SQIVND (reference sequence).

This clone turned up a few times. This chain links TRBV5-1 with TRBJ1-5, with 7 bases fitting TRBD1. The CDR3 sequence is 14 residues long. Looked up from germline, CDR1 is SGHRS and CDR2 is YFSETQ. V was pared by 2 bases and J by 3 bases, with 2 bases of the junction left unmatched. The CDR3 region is CASSLGGNNQPQHF. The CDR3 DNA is TGCGCCAGCAGCTTAGGGGGCAACAATCAGCCCCAGCATTTT.

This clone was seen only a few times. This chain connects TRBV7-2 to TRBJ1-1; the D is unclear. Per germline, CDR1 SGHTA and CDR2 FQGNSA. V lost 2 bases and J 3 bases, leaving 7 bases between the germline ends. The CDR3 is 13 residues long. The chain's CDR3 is CASSLQSDTEAFF. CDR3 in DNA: TGTGCCAGCAGCTTACAATCGGACACTGAAGCTTTCTTT.

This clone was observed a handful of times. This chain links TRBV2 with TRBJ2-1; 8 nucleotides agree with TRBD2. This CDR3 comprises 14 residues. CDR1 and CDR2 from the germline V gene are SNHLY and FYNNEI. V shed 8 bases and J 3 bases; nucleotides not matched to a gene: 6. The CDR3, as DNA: TGTGCCAGCCAGCGGGAGAAAATCTACAATGAGCAGTTCTTC. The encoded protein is CASQREKIYNEQFF.

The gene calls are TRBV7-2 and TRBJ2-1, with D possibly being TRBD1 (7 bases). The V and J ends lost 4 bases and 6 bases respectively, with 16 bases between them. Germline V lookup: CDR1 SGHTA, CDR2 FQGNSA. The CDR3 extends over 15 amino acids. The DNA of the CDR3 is TGTGCCAGCAGCTACCAGGGGGGATTGGGCAATGAGCAGTTCTTC. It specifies CASSYQGGLGNEQFF.